This entry features one T cell receptor (beta chain) sequence. The antigen remains undetermined. Per germline, CDR1 MNHGY and CDR2 SAAAGT. With 7 bases removed from V and 4 bases from J, the gap between germline ends came to 11 bases. The CDR3 totals 12 residues. This entry comes from a study of T cell repertoires in cytomegalovirus infection. Turning to the study itself: HLA-C-restricted CMV epitopes, recently identified, and well-studied HLA-B-restricted ones were used by the study. It was the public TCR beta signatures that indicated both CMV infection and matching HLA type.

TCRdb processed the reads anew with MiXCR; each CDR3 protein has one entry. This sample has 640,000 or so distinct CDR3 sequences, with around 35% found just once. General study findings and limits: Individuals carrying CMV plus the relevant HLA were identified by cumulative frequency of public TCR beta families. Dominating the ex vivo response were TCR beta clonotypes that were CMV-specific and HLA-C-restricted.

The rearrangement joins TRBV6-8 to TRBJ2-7; D is possibly TRBD1 or TRBD2 (7 bases each). The material was cultured PBMCs, obtained from culture after CMV antigen stimulation. This TCR was sampled from a human donor in good health (CMV status not recorded). Some clones in this sample may be carry-over from other donors' samples. In nucleotides, the CDR3 is TGTGCCAGCACAGGGGGGGCGTACGAGCAGTACTTC. As protein: CASTGGAYEQYF.